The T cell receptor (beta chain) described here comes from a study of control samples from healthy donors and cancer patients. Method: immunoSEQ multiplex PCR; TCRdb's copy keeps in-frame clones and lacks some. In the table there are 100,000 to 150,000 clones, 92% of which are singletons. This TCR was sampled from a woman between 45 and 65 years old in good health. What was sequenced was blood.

The CDR3 sequence: CASRGQGARGYTF. CDR3 in DNA: TGTGCCAGCAGAGGACAGGGGGCGCGAGGCTACACCTTC. The rearrangement links TRBV27 to TRBJ1-2, with 11 positions matching TRBD1. Trimming cost V 6 bases and J 8 bases; bases outside gene matches: 5. Germline V gives CDR1 MNHEY, CDR2 SMNVEV (reference sequence). The CDR3 spans 13 residues.